This TCR beta chain was sequenced during a study of control samples from healthy donors and cancer patients. TCRdb's copy holds only in-frame clones and misses some; the assay was immunoSEQ multiplex PCR. The sample includes roughly 120,000 clones, roughly 90% seen only once; the top ten take around 17%. The CDR3 is 15 amino acids. From germline, CDR1 is MDHEN and CDR2 SYDVKM. With V trimmed by 6 bases and J by 7 bases, 8 bases remained unmatched. Sequenced: blood. V usage is TRBV28 and J usage is TRBJ2-1; 11 bases are a match to TRBD2. This sequence was found in a woman in her forties or fifties in good health. Here the CDR3 reads CASRPTSGRRNEQFF. CDR3 DNA sequence: TGTGCCAGCAGACCCACTAGCGGGAGACGTAATGAGCAGTTCTTC.